This T cell receptor beta chain is from a study of patients and donors after allogeneic stem cell transplantation. The CDR3 extends over 12 amino acids. Germline lookup yields CDR1 PRHDT and CDR2 FYEKMQ (reference sequence). With V trimmed by 0 bases and J by 16 bases, 4 bases remained unmatched. TCRdb re-called the RT-PCR reads through MiXCR, storing one row per CDR3 protein. Of over 350,000 distinct CDR3 sequences listed, 15% to 20% are singletons. This sequence originates from a human donor who was either an allogeneic HSCT recipient or a stem cell or donor lymphocyte infusion donor (not recorded which). It is not recorded whose cells these are; they may come from a transplant donor. This chain connects TRBV13 to TRBJ2-1; TRBD2 matches at 9 bases. Sequencing was done on a sample of blood, either unsorted or a sorted T cell fraction (not recorded which). The DNA for the CDR3 is TGTGCCAGCAGCTTAGGCCTGGGACTAGCTTTCTTC. Translation gives CASSLGLGLAFF.